This T cell receptor (beta chain) stems from a study of T cells in Graves' hyperthyroidism and ophthalmopathy. V shed 4 bases and J shed 6 bases, with 11 bases lying between them. Per the germline V gene, CDR1 is KGHDR and CDR2 is SFDVKD. This CDR3 has 13 amino acids. This clonotype was seen many times. Authors of the study amplified TCR beta CDR3 regions from RNA transcripts. TCR CDR3 regions were first amplified by RT-PCR with HTBI primers. TCRdb fed the multiplex PCR reads into MiXCR, producing one record per CDR3 protein. The sample lists about 420,000 distinct CDR3 sequences; 15% to 18% were seen once.

The receptor was derived from a woman younger than 30 with Graves' hyperthyroidism. The chain couples TRBV24-1 to TRBJ1-2; D is undetermined. The sample was blood. CDR3 region: CATSERGSDGYTF. CDR3 DNA: TGTGCCACCAGTGAACGAGGGAGCGATGGCTACACCTTC.